These T cell receptor beta chains were read from a single sample in a study of cytomegalovirus exposure and HLA in healthy donors. The protocol was immunoSEQ multiplex PCR, while the TCRdb copy is restricted to in-frame clones and leaves out a portion. The sample lists roughly 180,000 clones; over 60% were seen once. Sequencing was carried out using PBMCs. All receptors derive from a man aged 50-59 years in good health and CMV-seropositive. The CDR3 runs from the conserved cysteine through the conserved F or W. A D gene is named only where the DNA matches it firmly. Some rows mark clone size as missing; the rest say once, few, many or name a class of expanded clone.

CDR3 DNA,CDR3 protein,D gene,clone size,J gene,V gene
TGTGCCAGCAGCCTAAAGCGGGACAGGGAAGGACCTGGAAACACCATATATTTT,CASSLKRDREGPGNTIYF,TRBD1,.,TRBJ1-3,TRBV7-8
TGTGCCAGCAGCTTCAGGGGGCAGGGTTACGAGCAGTACTTC,CASSFRGQGYEQYF,TRBD1,.,TRBJ2-7,TRBV11-3
TGTGCCAGCAGCGCCAGGGTCTCCTACAATGAGCAGTTCTTC,CASSARVSYNEQFF,.,.,TRBJ2-1,TRBV5-4
TGTGCCAGCAGCCGGACAGGGGGGCAGGAGGGCTACACCTTC,CASSRTGGQEGYTF,TRBD1,.,TRBJ1-2,TRBV9
TGTGCCAGAAGCTCCCACCGGGACAGGTTAAGGCAGCCCCAGCATTTT,CARSSHRDRLRQPQHF,TRBD1,.,TRBJ1-5,TRBV5-3
TGTGCCAGCAGTGAACCCGGGGGGACGACTGAAGCTTTCTTT,CASSEPGGTTEAFF,.,.,TRBJ1-1,TRBV25-1
TGTGCCAGCAGTGAATCGGGGCAGGGAGGGACCCAGTACTTC,CASSESGQGGTQYF,.,.,TRBJ2-5,TRBV2
TGTGCCAGCAGCAGAGCGACGGGACAGGGGGTGAATAGCAATCAGCCCCAGCATTTT,CASSRATGQGVNSNQPQHF,TRBD1,.,TRBJ1-5,TRBV6-4
TGTGCCAGCAGTGACCTGACAGGGGAATTAATCCGGCAGTACTTC,CASSDLTGELIRQYF,TRBD1,.,TRBJ2-7,TRBV28
TGTGCCAGCAGCTCCTCAGCGGGGGGACCCAATGAGCAGTTCTTC,CASSSSAGGPNEQFF,TRBD2,.,TRBJ2-1,TRBV7-3
TGTGCCAGCTCCATCATGTCGGGGGGCGCGAAGGGCTACACCTTC,CASSIMSGGAKGYTF,.,few,TRBJ1-2,TRBV28
TGTGCCACCAGCAGAGATCAAGCGGGGAGTGGGGAAGCTTTCTTT,CATSRDQAGSGEAFF,.,.,TRBJ1-1,TRBV15
TGTGCCAGCAGCGCCGGGACAGATCATCAGCCCCAGCATTTT,CASSAGTDHQPQHF,TRBD1,.,TRBJ1-5,TRBV9
TGTGCCAGCAGCGTTGGAGGAACTGAAGCTTTCTTT,CASSVGGTEAFF,.,few,TRBJ1-1,TRBV9
TGTGCCAGTAGTCGCGGGTTTGCAACTAATGAAAAACTGTTTTTT,CASSRGFATNEKLFF,.,few,TRBJ1-4,TRBV19
TGTGCCAGCAGACCGGGACAGGGGTATGGCTACACCTTC,CASRPGQGYGYTF,TRBD1,.,TRBJ1-2,TRBV6-1
TGTGCCAGCATGGGGACTAGCGGGGGTCGCAGGGAGCAGTTCTTC,CASMGTSGGRREQFF,TRBD2,.,TRBJ2-1,TRBV6-4
TGCGCCAGCAGCTACAGCGGGGAGGCAGTCACTGAAGCTTTCTTT,CASSYSGEAVTEAFF,.,.,TRBJ1-1,TRBV5-1
TGTGCCAGCACCGGGACAGGGGTCGGCTACACCTTC,CASTGTGVGYTF,TRBD1,few,TRBJ1-2,TRBV28
TGTGCCAGCAGCTTAGTCGGGACTAGCGGCACAGATACGCAGTATTTT,CASSLVGTSGTDTQYF,TRBD2,.,TRBJ2-3,TRBV7-2
TGTGCCAGCAGTGTATTGGCGGGGCCTTACAATGAGCAGTTCTTC,CASSVLAGPYNEQFF,.,.,TRBJ2-1,TRBV2
TGTGCCATCAGCCGAGAAACAGGGAACTATGGCTACACCTTC,CAISRETGNYGYTF,.,.,TRBJ1-2,TRBV10-3
TGTGCCAGCAGCACAAGGACAGGGGGCGCCGGAGTCGGGGAGCTGTTTTTT,CASSTRTGGAGVGELFF,TRBD1,.,TRBJ2-2,TRBV7-2
TGTGCCAGCAGTCCCCTTTTGGGGGGGGGCCTCTACACTGAAGCTTTCTTT,CASSPLLGGGLYTEAFF,.,.,TRBJ1-1,TRBV27
TGCGCCAGCAGCCAAGAAGGGGCTAGCGGGGCCAATTACAATGAGCAGTTCTTC,CASSQEGASGANYNEQFF,TRBD2,.,TRBJ2-1,TRBV4-1
TGTGCCAGTAAGTATAGGACAGGGTTGACCTACGAGCAGTACTTC,CASKYRTGLTYEQYF,TRBD1,.,TRBJ2-7,TRBV19
TGTGCCAGCAGTGAACCGCGGGGTTCACCCCTCCACTTT,CASSEPRGSPLHF,.,.,TRBJ1-6,TRBV6-1
TGTGCCTGGAAACGGGTTCGCACTGAAGCTTTCTTT,CAWKRVRTEAFF,.,.,TRBJ1-1,TRBV30
TGTGCCACCAGCAGAGATCGGGGGGCTACGACCGGGGAGCTGTTTTTT,CATSRDRGATTGELFF,.,.,TRBJ2-2,TRBV15
TGCGCCAGCAGCCCCCGACTAGCGGGGGACACCGGGGAGCTGTTTTTT,CASSPRLAGDTGELFF,TRBD2,.,TRBJ2-2,TRBV4-1
TGTGCCAGCAGCACAAAGACGGGACTAGCGGGGGGTCGCGATGAGCAGTTCTTC,CASSTKTGLAGGRDEQFF,TRBD2,few,TRBJ2-1,TRBV7-2
TGTGCCAGTAGTATAGACAGCACCGGGGAGCTGTTTTTT,CASSIDSTGELFF,.,.,TRBJ2-2,TRBV19
TGTGCCTCCTCAAGGGGCACTGAAGCTTTCTTT,CASSRGTEAFF,.,.,TRBJ1-1,TRBV28
TGCAGCGTTGAAGAGGACACCCGAGTCATATATTTT,CSVEEDTRVIYF,.,.,TRBJ1-3,TRBV29-1
TGCGCCAGCAGCCAAGATTCATTGGGCGGGGGGAACACCGGGGAGCTGTTTTTT,CASSQDSLGGGNTGELFF,TRBD2,once,TRBJ2-2,TRBV4-3
TGTGCCAGCAACCCGTCACAAATGAACACTGAAGCTTTCTTT,CASNPSQMNTEAFF,.,.,TRBJ1-1,TRBV5-3
TGTGCCAGCAGCCCCGCCGCGATTTTTTATGGCTACACCTTC,CASSPAAIFYGYTF,.,.,TRBJ1-2,TRBV4-2
TGTGCCAGCAGCGACCGACAGGGCATGAACACTGAAGCTTTCTTT,CASSDRQGMNTEAFF,TRBD1,.,TRBJ1-1,TRBV9
TGCGCCAGCAGCCAAGATCGGGTCGGAAGCACCGCTAACTATGGCTACACCTTC,CASSQDRVGSTANYGYTF,.,.,TRBJ1-2,TRBV4-1
TGTGCCACCAGCTACCGGGTCCCAGCAACTAATGAAAAACTGTTTTTT,CATSYRVPATNEKLFF,.,.,TRBJ1-4,TRBV15
TGTGCCAGCAGCTCAGACATATACAGGGGCCTCAGCGATACGCAGTATTTT,CASSSDIYRGLSDTQYF,TRBD1,.,TRBJ2-3,TRBV7-8
TGTGCCAGTAGTGAGTTTTCGGCCCAGCATTTT,CASSEFSAQHF,.,.,TRBJ1-5,TRBV19
TGTGCCAGCGCGGACAGGGGATTTGCTAATGAAAAACTGTTTTTT,CASADRGFANEKLFF,TRBD1,once,TRBJ1-4,TRBV18
TGTGCCAGCAGTGAACTAGCGGGGGGCCTGAGCTCCTACAATGAGCAGTTCTTC,CASSELAGGLSSYNEQFF,TRBD2,.,TRBJ2-1,TRBV25-1
TGTGCCAGCAGTTTTACGGGGGGCCACACAGATACGCAGTATTTT,CASSFTGGHTDTQYF,.,.,TRBJ2-3,TRBV5-4
TGTGCCAGCAGCTTGGGAGGGAGCCGCGAAAAACTGTTTTTT,CASSLGGSREKLFF,.,.,TRBJ1-4,TRBV7-2
TGTGCCAGCTCACCGCCGACAGGGTACAATGAGCAGTTCTTC,CASSPPTGYNEQFF,TRBD1,.,TRBJ2-1,TRBV18
TGTGCCAGCAGCTTTTTGCTTGGCCCGGGGGAAGTATACAATGAGCAGTTCTTC,CASSFLLGPGEVYNEQFF,.,.,TRBJ2-1,TRBV13
TGTGCCAGCAGTTTAAACTCTATCCAGGGGCGGGAGACCCAGTACTTC,CASSLNSIQGRETQYF,.,.,TRBJ2-5,TRBV27
TGCGCCAGAAGGGGAATGGCTGGGGCCAACGTCCTGACTTTC,CARRGMAGANVLTF,.,.,TRBJ2-6,TRBV23-1
TGTGCCAGCAGCCCCAGCACGGACTCCGAACCGAGGCACACTGAAGCTTTCTTT,CASSPSTDSEPRHTEAFF,.,few,TRBJ1-1,TRBV7-8
TGTGCCAGCAGTTTACGGTATCAGCCCCAGCATTTT,CASSLRYQPQHF,.,.,TRBJ1-5,TRBV28